One sample yielded the 8 T cell receptor beta chains listed below, sequenced in a study of Ad26.COV2.S vaccination and SARS-CoV-2 variants. Measured with immunoSEQ multiplex PCR; TCRdb has only the in-frame clones, and not every one. The data show about 410,000 clones, with approximately 91% seen just once and roughly 3.5% held by the top ten. Treatment denoted: around 19 received Ad26.COV2.S at low or high dose, single or two shots; about 5 received placebo; per-sample allocation not given. Collection of samples fell on day 63 after the first vaccine or placebo injection. The sequencing here drew on peripheral blood, taken in a trial of Ad26.COV2.S vaccine versus placebo. These receptors all come from a person aged 18-65 years who received the Ad26.COV2.S COVID-19 vaccine or a placebo.

This clone was observed a handful of times. The DNA of the CDR3 is TGTGCCAGCAGCTTAGACAGCGAAAGCTCCTACGAGCAGTACTTC. The encoded protein is CASSLDSESSYEQYF. The genes are TRBV7-2 and TRBJ2-7; the D is unclear. Trimming stripped 1 base from V and 0 bases from J, with 10 bases between. The length of the CDR3 is 15 residues. CDR1 and CDR2 (germline): SGHTA, FQGNSA.

This clone was seen a handful of times. The V call is TRBV21-1, the J call TRBJ1-6; the D call of TRBD1 is as the table states it, not checked on the DNA. TRBV21-1 is given as a pseudogene. This CDR3 spans 21 amino acids. CDR3 sequence reads: CASSINGDRGGTRPYNSPLHF. The CDR3 DNA is TGTGCCAGCAGCATAAATGGGGACAGGGGAGGTACTCGCCCCTATAATTCACCCCTCCACTTT.

The chain recombines TRBV7-2 with TRBJ2-1; D possibly corresponds to TRBD1 (6 bases). The CDR3 consists of 16 residues. V was cut by 5 bases and J by 6 bases, with 20 bases left in between. Germline CDR1 reads SGHTA; CDR2 reads FQGNSA. In DNA form, the CDR3 reads TGTGCCAGCAGCGCGATGGGACATGAGGGCTCCAATGAGCAGTTCTTC. Translating it yields CASSAMGHEGSNEQFF.

This chain joins TRBV6-5 and TRBJ2-7, with a weak D call TRBD2 (6 bases). The CDR3 is 12 amino acids. Trimming stripped 6 bases from V and 3 bases from J, with 9 bases between. The germline gives CDR1 MNHEY, CDR2 SVGAGI. The CDR3 DNA sequence: TGTGCCAGCAGGGCGGGACTCTACGAGCAGTACTTC. Protein product: CASRAGLYEQYF.

This chain joins TRBV24-1 and TRBJ1-2; D gene uncertain. The CDR3 contains 16 residues. The germline CDR1 and CDR2 sequences are KGHDR and SFDVKD. The V end lost 0 bases, the J end lost 4 bases, and 14 bases lay between the germline ends. The CDR3, as DNA: TGTGCCACCAGTGATTTGCGGGAGGGCGGATGCTATGGCTACACCTTC. Its translation is CATSDLREGGCYGYTF.

The chain is built from TRBV4-1 and TRBJ2-1; 9 bases line up with TRBD2. CDR1 and CDR2 from the germline V gene are MGHRA and YSYEKL. CDR3 size: 15 residues. V trimming: 4 bases; J trimming: 1 base; junction bases outside the gene matches: 2. CDR3 amino acids: CASSRGGASYNEQFF. The CDR3 DNA is TGCGCCAGCAGCCGCGGGGGGGCGTCCTACAATGAGCAGTTCTTC.

The gene calls are TRBV2 and TRBJ2-1; 16 nucleotides agree with TRBD2. V was pared by 8 bases and J by 0 bases, with 7 bases of the junction left unmatched. Germline CDR1 is SNHLY and CDR2 is FYNNEI. This CDR3 is built from 18 residues. CDR3 sequence: CASEPGLAGGSSYNEQFF. CDR3 coding DNA: TGTGCCAGCGAACCGGGACTAGCGGGGGGGAGCTCCTACAATGAGCAGTTCTTC.

The chain joins TRBV3-1 (or the pseudogene TRBV3-2) to TRBJ2-5, with 8 bases lining up with TRBD1. After removal of 2 bases from V and 2 bases from J, the junction contained 4 bases not matched to a gene. This CDR3 has 15 amino acids. Germline V gene data show CDR1 as LGHDT and CDR2 as YNNKEL (reference sequence). The chain's CDR3 is CASSQRTGTQETQYF. The CDR3 DNA is TGTGCCAGCAGCCAAAGGACAGGGACTCAAGAGACCCAGTACTTC.